Listed below are T cell receptor beta chains from one sample, sequenced in a study of T cell repertoires in cytomegalovirus infection. TCRdb redid the calling of the reads with MiXCR, one entry per CDR3 protein. The sample yields more than 200,000 distinct CDR3 sequences, over 8% seen once. Sequencing input: PBMCs. The receptors originated from a human donor in good health (CMV status not recorded). Some clones in this sample may be carry-over from other donors' samples. CDR3s include the opening cysteine and the closing phenylalanine or tryptophan. D genes are given only for firm matches. Expanded clones are given a class, and other clones once, few, many or no size at all.

J gene	clone size	V gene	D gene	CDR3 protein	CDR3 DNA
TRBJ2-7	many	TRBV6-1	TRBD2	CASSQREGQYEQYF	TGTGCCAGCAGCCAGCGGGAGGGCCAGTACGAGCAGTACTTC
TRBJ1-4	few	TRBV4-3	TRBD1	CASSQGQGAPNEKLFF	TGCGCCAGCAGCCAAGGACAGGGGGCTCCTAATGAAAAACTGTTTTTT
TRBJ2-3	many	TRBV7-8	TRBD2	CASKKERGAVDTQYF	TGTGCCAGCAAAAAGGAGCGGGGGGCCGTGGATACGCAGTATTTT
TRBJ2-5	few	TRBV20-1	TRBD1	CSADRGWGETQYF	TGCAGTGCTGACAGGGGATGGGGGGAGACCCAGTACTTC
TRBJ1-4	few	TRBV7-2	TRBD1	CASSLGGTGLEKLFF	TGTGCCAGCAGCTTGGGGGGGACAGGGCTTGAAAAACTGTTTTTT
TRBJ2-7	.	TRBV6-5	TRBD2	CASSRASGGSYEQYF	TGTGCCAGCAGTCGGGCTAGCGGGGGCTCCTACGAGCAGTACTTC
TRBJ1-5	many	TRBV20-1	TRBD1	CSARDRDQPQHF	TGCAGTGCCCGCGACAGGGATCAGCCCCAGCATTTT
TRBJ1-1	.	TRBV7-2	.	CASSLAPQGGTEAFF	TGTGCCAGCAGCTTAGCCCCCCAGGGCGGGACTGAAGCTTTCTTT
TRBJ1-6	many	TRBV7-2	.	CATRSDSPLHF	TGTGCCACTCGATCGGATTCACCCCTCCACTTT
TRBJ2-7	.	TRBV7-2	TRBD2	CASSLAPPLAGAVEQYF	TGTGCCAGCAGCTTAGCGCCCCCGCTAGCGGGAGCTGTCGAGCAGTACTTC
TRBJ2-1	few	TRBV10-3	TRBD1	CAISESSGTGAYNEQFF	TGTGCCATCAGTGAGTCGAGCGGGACAGGGGCGTACAATGAGCAGTTCTTC
TRBJ1-1	many	TRBV7-2	.	CASSFLLNTEAFF	TGTGCCAGCAGCTTCTTACTGAACACTGAAGCTTTCTTT
TRBJ2-7	many	TRBV7-2	TRBD1	CASSLDGTGKMEQYF	TGTGCCAGCAGCTTAGATGGGACAGGGAAGATGGAGCAGTACTTC
TRBJ2-7	many	TRBV28	.	CASSLGNRKVGEQYF	TGTGCCAGCAGTTTAGGTAATCGGAAAGTCGGGGAGCAGTACTTC
TRBJ1-5	.	TRBV6-1	.	CASSYNWDQPQHF	TGTGCCAGCAGTTATAATTGGGATCAGCCCCAGCATTTT
TRBJ1-4	many	TRBV4-3	.	CASSAGAREKLFF	TGCGCCAGCAGTGCAGGGGCGCGTGAAAAACTGTTTTTT
TRBJ2-3	many	TRBV19	.	CASQDYTSTDTQYF	TGTGCCAGTCAAGACTACACTAGCACAGATACGCAGTATTTT
TRBJ2-5	.	TRBV5-1	.	CASSLLTSQETQYF	TGCGCCAGCAGCTTGCTGACTAGCCAAGAGACCCAGTACTTC
TRBJ2-1	many	TRBV12-3/TRBV12-4	.	CASSLARTSVLHEQFF	TGTGCCAGCAGTTTAGCGAGAACTAGTGTGCTCCATGAGCAGTTCTTC
TRBJ2-7	many	TRBV7-2	TRBD2	CASSSPGRVGYEQYF	TGTGCCAGCAGCTCCCCGGGGAGGGTGGGCTACGAGCAGTACTTC
TRBJ1-5	many	TRBV7-9	TRBD1	CASSLFPDRGGPQPQHF	TGTGCCAGCAGCTTATTTCCGGACAGGGGAGGACCTCAGCCCCAGCATTTT
TRBJ2-3	few	TRBV10-2	TRBD2	CASGSGSYDTQYF	TGCGCCAGCGGCAGCGGGAGTTACGATACGCAGTATTTT
TRBJ2-1	.	TRBV11-2	TRBD2	CASSLRSRGTGGNEQFF	TGTGCCAGCAGCCTCAGGTCGCGCGGGACCGGGGGGAATGAGCAGTTCTTC
TRBJ2-7	many	TRBV28	.	CASTPDSRYEQYF	TGTGCCAGCACCCCGGACAGTCGATACGAGCAGTACTTC
TRBJ1-6	many	TRBV7-2	.	CASSRGSRGGSPLHF	TGTGCCAGCAGCCGTGGGTCCAGGGGCGGCTCACCCCTCCACTTT